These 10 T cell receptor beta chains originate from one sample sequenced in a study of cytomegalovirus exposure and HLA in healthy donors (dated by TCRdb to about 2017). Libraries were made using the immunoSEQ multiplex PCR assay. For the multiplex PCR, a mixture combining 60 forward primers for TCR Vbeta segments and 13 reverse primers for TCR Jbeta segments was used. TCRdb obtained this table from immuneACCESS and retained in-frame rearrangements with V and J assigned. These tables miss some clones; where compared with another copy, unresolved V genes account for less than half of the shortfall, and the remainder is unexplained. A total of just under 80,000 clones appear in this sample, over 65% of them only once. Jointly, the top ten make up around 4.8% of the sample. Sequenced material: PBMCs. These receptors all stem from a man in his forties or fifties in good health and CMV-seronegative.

In DNA, the CDR3 is TGTGCCAGCAGCTTCTTTGGGCAGAATCAGCCCCAGCATTTT. Translation gives CASSFFGQNQPQHF. The gene calls are TRBV7-9 and TRBJ1-5; no firm D call. Germline loops: CDR1 SEHNR, CDR2 FQNEAQ (reference sequence). The CDR3 covers 14 residues. V dropped 3 bases and J dropped 4 bases, with 10 bases sitting between them.

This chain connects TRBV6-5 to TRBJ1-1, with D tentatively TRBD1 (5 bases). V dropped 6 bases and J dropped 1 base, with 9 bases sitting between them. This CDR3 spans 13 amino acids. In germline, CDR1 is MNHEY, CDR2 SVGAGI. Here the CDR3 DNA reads TGTGCCAGCAGCTCTACAGGGAACACTGAAGCTTTCTTT. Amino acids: CASSSTGNTEAFF.

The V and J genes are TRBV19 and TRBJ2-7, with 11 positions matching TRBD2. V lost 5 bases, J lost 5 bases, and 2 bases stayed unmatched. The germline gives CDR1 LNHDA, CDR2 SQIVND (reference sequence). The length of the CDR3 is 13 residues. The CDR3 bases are TGTGCCAGTAGTCTAGCGGGAGGCAACGAGCAGTACTTC. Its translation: CASSLAGGNEQYF.

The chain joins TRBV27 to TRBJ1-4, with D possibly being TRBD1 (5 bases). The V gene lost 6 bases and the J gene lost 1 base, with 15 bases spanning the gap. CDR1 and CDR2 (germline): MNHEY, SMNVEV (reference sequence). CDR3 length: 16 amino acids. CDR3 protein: CASRKSGVRTNEKLFF. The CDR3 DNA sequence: TGTGCCAGCAGAAAATCGGGGGTTAGAACTAATGAAAAACTGTTTTTT.

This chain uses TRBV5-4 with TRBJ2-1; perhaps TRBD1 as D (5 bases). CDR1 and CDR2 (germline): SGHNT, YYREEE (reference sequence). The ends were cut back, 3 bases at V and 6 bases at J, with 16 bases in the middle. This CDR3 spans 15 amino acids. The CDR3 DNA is TGTGCCAGCAGCTCAGGGTGGGGTCTCGGCAATGAGCAGTTCTTC. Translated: CASSSGWGLGNEQFF. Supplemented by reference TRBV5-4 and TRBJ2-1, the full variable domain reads ETGVTQSPTHLIKTRGQQVTLRCSSQSGHNTVSWYQQALGQGPQFIFQYYREEENGRGNFPPRFSGLQFPNYSSELNVNALELDDSALYLCASSSGWGLGNEQFFGPGTRLTVL.

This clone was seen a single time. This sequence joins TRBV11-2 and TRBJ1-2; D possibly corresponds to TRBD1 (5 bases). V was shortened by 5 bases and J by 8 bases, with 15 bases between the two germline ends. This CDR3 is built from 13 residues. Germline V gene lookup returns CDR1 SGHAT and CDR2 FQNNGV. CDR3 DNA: TGTGCCAGCAGCCTCAGGGTTGCAATGGGCTACACCTTC. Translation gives CASSLRVAMGYTF.

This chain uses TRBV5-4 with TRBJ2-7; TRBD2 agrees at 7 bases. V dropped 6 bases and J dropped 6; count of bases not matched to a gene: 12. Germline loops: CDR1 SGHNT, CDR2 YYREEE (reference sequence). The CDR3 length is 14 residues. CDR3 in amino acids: CASTPGSGGGEQYF. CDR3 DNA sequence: TGTGCCAGCACCCCCGGGTCTGGCGGGGGCGAGCAGTACTTC. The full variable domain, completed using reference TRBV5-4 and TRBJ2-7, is ETGVTQSPTHLIKTRGQQVTLRCSSQSGHNTVSWYQQALGQGPQFIFQYYREEENGRGNFPPRFSGLQFPNYSSELNVNALELDDSALYLCASTPGSGGGEQYFGPGTRLTVT.

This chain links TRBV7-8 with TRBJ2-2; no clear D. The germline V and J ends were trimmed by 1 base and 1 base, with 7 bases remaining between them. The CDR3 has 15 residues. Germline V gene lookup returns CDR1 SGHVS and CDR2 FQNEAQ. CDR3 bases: TGTGCCAGCAGCTTAGTCAGCGTGAACACCGGGGAGCTGTTTTTT. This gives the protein CASSLVSVNTGELFF.

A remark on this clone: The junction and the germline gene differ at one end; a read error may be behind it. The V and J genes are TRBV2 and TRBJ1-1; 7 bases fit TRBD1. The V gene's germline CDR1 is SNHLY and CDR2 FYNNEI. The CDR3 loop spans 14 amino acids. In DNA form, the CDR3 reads TGTGCCAGCGGTGACAGGGCCAGGAGCACTGAAGCTTTCTTT. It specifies CASGDRARSTEAFF. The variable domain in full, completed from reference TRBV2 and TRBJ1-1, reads EPEVTQTPSHQVTQMGQEVILRCVPISNHLYFYWYRQILGQKVEFLVSFYNNEISEKSEIFDDQFSVERPDGSNFTLKIRSTKLEDSAMYFCASGDRARSTEAFFGQGTRLTVV.

The CDR3 loop reads CASSEYKPGVGTEAFF. The CDR3 DNA reads TGCGCCAGCAGTGAGTACAAGCCGGGGGTCGGCACTGAAGCTTTCTTT. The rearrangement uses TRBV10-2 and TRBJ1-1; TRBD1 might be the D (5 bases). Germline V gives CDR1 WSHSY, CDR2 SAAADI. V was trimmed by 1 base and J by 4 bases, leaving 16 bases between them. The CDR3 extends over 16 amino acids.